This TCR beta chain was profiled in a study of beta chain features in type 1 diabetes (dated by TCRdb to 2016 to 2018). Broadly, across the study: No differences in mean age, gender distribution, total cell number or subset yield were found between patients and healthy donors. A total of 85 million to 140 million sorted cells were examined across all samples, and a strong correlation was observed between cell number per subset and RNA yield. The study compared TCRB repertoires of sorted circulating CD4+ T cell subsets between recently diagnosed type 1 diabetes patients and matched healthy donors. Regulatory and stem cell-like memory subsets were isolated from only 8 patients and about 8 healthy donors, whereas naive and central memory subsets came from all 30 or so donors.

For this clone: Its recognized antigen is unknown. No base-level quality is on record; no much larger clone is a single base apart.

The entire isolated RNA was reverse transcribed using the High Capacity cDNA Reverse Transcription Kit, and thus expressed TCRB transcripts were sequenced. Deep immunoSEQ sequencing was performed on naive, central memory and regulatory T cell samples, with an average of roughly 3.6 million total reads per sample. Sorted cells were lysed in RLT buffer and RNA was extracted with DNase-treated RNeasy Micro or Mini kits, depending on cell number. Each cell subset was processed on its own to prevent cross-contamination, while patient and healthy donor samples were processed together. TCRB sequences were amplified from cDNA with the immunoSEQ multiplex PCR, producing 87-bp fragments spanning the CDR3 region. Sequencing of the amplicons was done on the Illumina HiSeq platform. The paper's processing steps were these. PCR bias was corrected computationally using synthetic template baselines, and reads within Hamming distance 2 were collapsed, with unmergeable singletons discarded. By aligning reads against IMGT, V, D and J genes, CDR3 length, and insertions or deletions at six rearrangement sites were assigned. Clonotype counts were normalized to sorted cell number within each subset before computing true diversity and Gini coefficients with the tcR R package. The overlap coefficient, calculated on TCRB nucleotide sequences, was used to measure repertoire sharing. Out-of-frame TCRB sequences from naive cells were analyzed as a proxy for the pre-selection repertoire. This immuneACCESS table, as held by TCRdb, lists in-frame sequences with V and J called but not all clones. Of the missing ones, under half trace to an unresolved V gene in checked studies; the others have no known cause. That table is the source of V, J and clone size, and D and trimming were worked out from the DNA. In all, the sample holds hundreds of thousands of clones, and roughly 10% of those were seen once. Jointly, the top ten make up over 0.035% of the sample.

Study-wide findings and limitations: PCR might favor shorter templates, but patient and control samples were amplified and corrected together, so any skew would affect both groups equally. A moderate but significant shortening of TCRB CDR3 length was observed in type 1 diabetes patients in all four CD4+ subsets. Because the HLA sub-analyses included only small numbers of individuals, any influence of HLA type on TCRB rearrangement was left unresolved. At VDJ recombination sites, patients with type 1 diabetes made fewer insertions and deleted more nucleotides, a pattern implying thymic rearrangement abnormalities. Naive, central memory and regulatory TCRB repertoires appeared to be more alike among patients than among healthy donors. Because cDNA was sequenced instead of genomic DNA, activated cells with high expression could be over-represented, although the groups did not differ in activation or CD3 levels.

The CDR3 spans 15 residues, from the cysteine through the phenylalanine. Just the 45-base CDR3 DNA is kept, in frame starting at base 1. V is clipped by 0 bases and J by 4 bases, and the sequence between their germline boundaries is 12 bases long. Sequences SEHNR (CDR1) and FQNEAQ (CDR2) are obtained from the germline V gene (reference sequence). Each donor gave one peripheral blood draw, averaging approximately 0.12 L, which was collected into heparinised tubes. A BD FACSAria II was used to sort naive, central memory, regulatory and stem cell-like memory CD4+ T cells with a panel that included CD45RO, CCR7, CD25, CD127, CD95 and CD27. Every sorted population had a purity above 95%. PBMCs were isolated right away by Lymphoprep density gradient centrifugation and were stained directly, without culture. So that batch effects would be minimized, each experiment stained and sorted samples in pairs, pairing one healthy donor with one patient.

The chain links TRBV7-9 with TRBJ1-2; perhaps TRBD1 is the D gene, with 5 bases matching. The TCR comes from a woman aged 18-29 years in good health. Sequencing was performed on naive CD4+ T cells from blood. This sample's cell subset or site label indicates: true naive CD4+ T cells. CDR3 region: CASSLAGALIYGYTF. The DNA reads TGTGCCAGCAGCTTAGCAGGGGCGCTTATCTATGGCTACACCTTC.